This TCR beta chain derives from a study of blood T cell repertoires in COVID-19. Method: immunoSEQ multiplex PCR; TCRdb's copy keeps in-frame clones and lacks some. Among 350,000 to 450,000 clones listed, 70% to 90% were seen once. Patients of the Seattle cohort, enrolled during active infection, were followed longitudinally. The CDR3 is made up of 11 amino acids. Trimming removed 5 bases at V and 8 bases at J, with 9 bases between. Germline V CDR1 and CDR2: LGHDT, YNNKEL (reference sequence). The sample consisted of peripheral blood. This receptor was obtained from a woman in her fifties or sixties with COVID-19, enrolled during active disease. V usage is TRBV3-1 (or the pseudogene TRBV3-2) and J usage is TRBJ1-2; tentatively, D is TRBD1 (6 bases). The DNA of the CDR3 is TGTGCCAGCAGCATTCAGGGGGGCTACACCTTC. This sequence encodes CASSIQGGYTF.